The sample holds a few counts of the clone carrying this T cell receptor beta chain. Its antigen is undetermined. V lost 7 bases, J lost 7 bases, and 12 bases lay in between. Germline V gene data show CDR1 as SGHRS and CDR2 as YFSETQ. CDR3 length: 13 residues. This specimen comes from a study of T-cell memory formation after mild COVID-19. General study points: The study found balanced CD4/CD8 in clones contracting day 15 to 85 and a CD4+ lean in later expanders.

From the 5' RACE reads, TCRdb called clonotypes with MiXCR, one entry per CDR3 protein. The sample contains about 350,000 distinct CDR3 sequences, approximately 15% of which appear only once. Sequencing was performed on PBMCs or a T cell subset sorted from them (not recorded which). V gene TRBV5-1 combines with J gene TRBJ1-6, with D possibly TRBD1 on 5 matching bases. The sequence came from a man aged 18 to 35 who had mild COVID-19 (a few samples of this study predate the infection). Cell type and time point are not known. DNA for the CDR3: TGCGCCAGCGGTCGGGGGGTGAATTCACCCCTCCACTTT. It translates to CASGRGVNSPLHF.